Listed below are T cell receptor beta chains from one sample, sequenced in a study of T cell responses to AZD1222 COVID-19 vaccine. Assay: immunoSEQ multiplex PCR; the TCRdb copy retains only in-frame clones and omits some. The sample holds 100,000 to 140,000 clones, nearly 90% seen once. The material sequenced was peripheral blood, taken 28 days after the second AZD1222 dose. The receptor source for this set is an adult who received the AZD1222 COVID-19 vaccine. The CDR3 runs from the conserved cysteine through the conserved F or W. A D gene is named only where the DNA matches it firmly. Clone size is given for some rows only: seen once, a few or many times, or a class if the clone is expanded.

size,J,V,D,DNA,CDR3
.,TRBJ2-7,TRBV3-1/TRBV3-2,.,TGTGCCAGCAGCCAAGGGGGTATCGGCGAGCAGTACTTC,CASSQGGIGEQYF
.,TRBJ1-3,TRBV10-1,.,TGCGCCAGCAGTGAGTCCCGGGGGTCTGGAAACACCATATATTTT,CASSESRGSGNTIYF
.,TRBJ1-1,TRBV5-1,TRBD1,TGCGCCAGCAGCATCCGGACAGGAACGAACACTGAAGCTTTCTTT,CASSIRTGTNTEAFF
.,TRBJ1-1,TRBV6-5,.,TGTGCCAGCAGCCAAGGTAAACCCACTGAAGCTTTCTTT,CASSQGKPTEAFF
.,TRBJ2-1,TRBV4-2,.,TGTGCCAGCAGCCAAGTAGGTTTCGTCTCAAATGAGCAGTTCTTC,CASSQVGFVSNEQFF
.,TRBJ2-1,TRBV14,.,TGTGCCAGCAGCCGAGGGGGGAATGAGCAGTTCTTC,CASSRGGNEQFF
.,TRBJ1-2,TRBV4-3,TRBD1,TGCGCCAGCAGCCAAGATGGACAGGGAGGCTATGGCTACACCTTC,CASSQDGQGGYGYTF
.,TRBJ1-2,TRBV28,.,TGTGCCAGCAGTTTTCCCAAACCTAACTATGGCTACACCTTC,CASSFPKPNYGYTF
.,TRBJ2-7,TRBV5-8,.,TGTGCCAGCAGCTCGGCAGGGGGGTCCTTC,CASSSAGGSF
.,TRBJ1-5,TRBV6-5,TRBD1,TGTGCCAGCAGCTTGGGGACAGGATTATCTCAGCCCCAGCATTTT,CASSLGTGLSQPQHF
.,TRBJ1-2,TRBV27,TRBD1,TGTGCCAGCAGTTTATCACAGGGGATCTATGGCTACACCTTC,CASSLSQGIYGYTF
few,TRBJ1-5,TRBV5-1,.,TGCGCCAGCAGCTTCGACGGGGGGAGCAATCAGCCCCAGCATTTT,CASSFDGGSNQPQHF
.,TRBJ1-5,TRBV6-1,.,TGTGCCAGCAGTGATCAAACAGCTACCAGGGGGCCCCAGCATTTT,CASSDQTATRGPQHF
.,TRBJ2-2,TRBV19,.,TGTGCCAGTAGGGTTAGCGGTTACACCGGGGAGCTGTTTTTT,CASRVSGYTGELFF
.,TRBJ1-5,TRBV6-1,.,TGTGCCAGCAGTGAAAGGGGGGCAGGCAATCAGCCCCAGCATTTT,CASSERGAGNQPQHF
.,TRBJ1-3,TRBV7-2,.,TGTGCCAGCAGCTTAGGAGGGACTGGAAACACCATATATTTT,CASSLGGTGNTIYF
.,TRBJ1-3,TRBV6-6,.,TGTGCCAGCAGCCCATACGCGGCCGTCTTCAACCAGGGAGAGTCTGGAAACACCATATATTTT,CASSPYAAVFNQGESGNTIYF
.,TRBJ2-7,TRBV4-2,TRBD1,TGTGCCAGCAGCCCGGGACAGCTCTCCTACGAGCAGTACTTC,CASSPGQLSYEQYF
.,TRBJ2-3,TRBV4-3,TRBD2,TGCGCCAGCAGCCAAAACCCTAGCGGGGGGTATATAGATACGCAGTATTTT,CASSQNPSGGYIDTQYF
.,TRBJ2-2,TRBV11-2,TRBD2,TGTGCCAGCAGCCTACGCAGTCTAGCGGCCACCGGGGAGCTGTTTTTT,CASSLRSLAATGELFF
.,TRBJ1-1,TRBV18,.,TGTGCCAGCTCACCCGGGTGGGGCACTGAAGCTTTCTTT,CASSPGWGTEAFF
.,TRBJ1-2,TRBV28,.,TGTGCCAGCACGAGGACAAACTATGGCTACACCTTC,CASTRTNYGYTF
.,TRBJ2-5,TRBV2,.,TGTGCCAGCCTCGAGGGGCGGAGAGCAGAGACCCAGTACTTC,CASLEGRRAETQYF
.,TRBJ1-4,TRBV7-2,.,TGTGCCAGCACCGTGGTTGGGGGTGAAAAACTGTTTTTT,CASTVVGGEKLFF
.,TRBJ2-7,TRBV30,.,TGTGCCTGGAGTGTACCAGGGTTCGAGCAGTACTTC,CAWSVPGFEQYF
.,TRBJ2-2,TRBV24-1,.,TGTGCCACCAGTGAATCGTTGGCCGGGGAGCTGTTTTTT,CATSESLAGELFF
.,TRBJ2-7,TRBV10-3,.,TGTGCCATCAGTGCACCACAGGTCTACGAGCAGTACTTC,CAISAPQVYEQYF
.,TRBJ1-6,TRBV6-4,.,TGTGCCAGCAGTGAGCAGGGTGGGAATTCACCCCTCCACTTT,CASSEQGGNSPLHF
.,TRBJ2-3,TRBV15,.,TGTGCCACCAGGAAGGGGGACGTTAGCACAGATACGCAGTATTTT,CATRKGDVSTDTQYF
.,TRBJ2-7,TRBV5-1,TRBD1,TGCGCCAGCAGCTCCTTACCGGGACAGAACTACGAGCAGTACTTC,CASSSLPGQNYEQYF
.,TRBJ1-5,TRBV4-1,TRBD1,TGCGCCAGCAGCCATTCCGACAGGGTTGGTAGCAATCAGCCCCAGCATTTT,CASSHSDRVGSNQPQHF
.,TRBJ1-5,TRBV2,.,TGTGCCAGCAGTGAAGGTCATGAGGGGGGACAGCCCCAGCATTTT,CASSEGHEGGQPQHF
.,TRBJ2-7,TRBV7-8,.,TGTGCCAGCAGCCTAACACCTTACGAGCAGTACTTC,CASSLTPYEQYF
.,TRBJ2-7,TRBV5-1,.,TGCGCCAGCAGTCCTGGAGTTTACGAGCAGTACTTC,CASSPGVYEQYF
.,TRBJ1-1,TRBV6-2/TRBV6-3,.,TGTGCCAGCAGTTATATTACGAACACTGAAGCTTTCTTT,CASSYITNTEAFF
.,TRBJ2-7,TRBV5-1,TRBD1,TGCGCCAGCAGCCCTCGCGGTGCAGGGGGCTACGAGCAGTACTTC,CASSPRGAGGYEQYF
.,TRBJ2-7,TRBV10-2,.,TGCGCCGCCTCGGGCAGTCAGACCTACGAGCAGTACTTC,CAASGSQTYEQYF
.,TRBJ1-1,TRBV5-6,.,TGTGCCAGCAGATTCGGAAACACTGAAGCTTTCTTT,CASRFGNTEAFF
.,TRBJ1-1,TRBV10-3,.,TGTGCCATCAGGGCTCCTTTTGGGGAGGCTGAAGCTTTCTTT,CAIRAPFGEAEAFF
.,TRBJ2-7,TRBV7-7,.,TGTGCTAGCAGCTTAAACAGGGACTACGAGCAGTACTTC,CASSLNRDYEQYF
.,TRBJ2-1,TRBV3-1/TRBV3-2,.,TGTGCCAGCAGCCAAGCAGGAGAGAATGAGCAGTTCTTC,CASSQAGENEQFF
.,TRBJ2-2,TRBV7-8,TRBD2,TGTGCCAGCAGCTTTGCGGGGGGCCTTCCCGGGGAGCTGTTTTTT,CASSFAGGLPGELFF